Here is one T cell receptor (beta chain) with its context. As yet, its antigen is unknown. Preparation of TCR beta libraries was done by quantitative 5'-RACE with molecular barcodes. TCRdb reprocessed the 5' RACE reads with MiXCR, giving one entry per CDR3 protein. In the table there are around 130,000 distinct CDR3 sequences, more than 15% of which are singletons. V shed 2 bases and J shed 6 bases, with 9 bases lying between them. Germline V lookup: CDR1 SEHNR, CDR2 FQNEAQ (reference sequence). This CDR3 region has 13 residues. The sample comes from a study of CD8 T cells in ankylosing spondylitis. Study results and limitations: A TCR beta motif of roughly 8 highly homologous variants appeared characteristic of ankylosing spondylitis blood.

The origin of this receptor is a male donor with ankylosing spondylitis. This rearrangement joins TRBV7-9 to TRBJ2-3; a possible D gene is TRBD2 (5 bases). Sequencing was carried out using blood, either unsorted or a sorted T cell fraction (not recorded which). The CDR3 region is CASSLTSGDTQYF. Here the CDR3 DNA reads TGTGCCAGCAGCTTAACGAGCGGTGATACGCAGTATTTT. The whole variable domain, filled in from reference TRBV7-9 and TRBJ2-3, reads DTGVSQNPRHKITKRGQNVTFRCDPISEHNRLYWYRQTLGQGPEFLTYFQNEAQLEKSRLLSDRFSAERPKGSFSTLEIQRTEQGDSAMYLCASSLTSGDTQYFGPGTRLTVL.